Following are 10 T cell receptor beta chains from one sample sequenced in a study of blood T cell repertoires in COVID-19. Only in-frame clones appear in the TCRdb table, and some are missing; sequencing was by immunoSEQ multiplex PCR. Among around 380,000 clones listed, around 87% were seen once. The sequenced material came from PBMCs or T cells enriched from blood (not recorded which). Receptor source: a man younger than 45 who had recovered from COVID-19.

The chain uses TRBV12-2 and TRBJ1-4; the D call TRBD1 from the table was never checked on the DNA. TRBV12-2 is a known pseudogene. This CDR3 is 15 amino acids long. CDR3 DNA: TGTGCAAGTCGCCAGAGACAGGGGGCGAAGGAAAAACTGTTTTTT. It yields the protein CASRQRQGAKEKLFF.

This chain joins TRBV6-5 and TRBJ1-1, with 8 bases that match TRBD1. The V and J ends lost 6 bases and 8 bases, in that order; junction bases with no gene match: 8. Per the germline V gene, CDR1 is MNHEY and CDR2 is SVGAGI. This CDR3 has 13 residues. The CDR3, as DNA: TGTGCCAGCAGCTTCTCAGGGGGCCTCGAAGCTTTCTTT. Amino acids: CASSFSGGLEAFF.

This clone was recorded once. The gene calls are TRBV19 and TRBJ2-2; no clear D. Germline V gives CDR1 LNHDA, CDR2 SQIVND (reference sequence). The CDR3 sequence is 14 residues long. The V and J ends lost 5 bases and 3 bases respectively, with 10 bases between them. The CDR3 loop is CASSSPSDTGELFF. DNA for the CDR3: TGTGCCAGTAGTTCACCTAGTGACACCGGGGAGCTGTTTTTT.

J is TRBJ1-5 and V is TRBV27; 8 bases match TRBD1. In germline, CDR1 is MNHEY, CDR2 SMNVEV (reference sequence). This CDR3 region has 15 residues. J gave up 0 bases and V 6 bases, and 4 bases lay outside the gene matches. This chain's CDR3 is CASRPGQVSNQPQHF. DNA for the CDR3: TGTGCCAGCAGACCGGGACAGGTTAGCAATCAGCCCCAGCATTTT.

The genes are TRBV18 and TRBJ1-2; D call uncertain. This CDR3 is 15 amino acids long. Germline CDR1 is KGHSH and CDR2 is LQKENI. V lost 2 bases to trimming and J lost 1 base, with 11 bases between them. CDR3 protein: CASSPSGTLNYGYTF. In DNA, the CDR3 is TGTGCCAGCTCACCAAGCGGAACCCTTAACTATGGCTACACCTTC.

The genes are TRBV6-1 and TRBJ2-6, with a weak D call TRBD2 (5 bases). Deletions cut 1 base from V and 0 bases from J, with 10 bases between. Germline loops: CDR1 MNHNS, CDR2 SASEGT. The CDR3 is made up of 17 amino acids. CDR3 DNA: TGTGCCAGCAGTGAAGTGAGCGGATTCTCTGGGGCCAACGTCCTGACTTTC. Translating it yields CASSEVSGFSGANVLTF.

This rearrangement joins TRBV5-5 to TRBJ1-6, with a weak D call TRBD1 (6 bases). Germline CDR1 SGHKS, CDR2 YYEKEE (reference sequence). V lost 4 bases to trimming and J lost 9 bases, with 17 bases between them. This CDR3 region has 15 residues. The DNA for the CDR3 is TGTGCCAGCAGCCCCTTCAGGGGACCGGTTTCACCCCTCCACTTT. Translating it yields CASSPFRGPVSPLHF.

CDR3 bases: TGTGCCTGTTCGGGACAGTTTGAAAAACTGTTTTTT. This codes for CACSGQFEKLFF. V is TRBV30 and J is TRBJ1-4, with 7 bases that match TRBD1. This CDR3 comprises 12 residues. The V gene's germline CDR1 is GTSNPN and CDR2 SVGIG (reference sequence). The J segment lost 7 bases and the V segment lost 6 bases, leaving 5 bases of the junction unmatched.

The V and J genes are TRBV5-6 and TRBJ2-7, with D maybe TRBD2 (6 bases). This CDR3 is 13 amino acids long. V shed 2 bases and J shed 4 bases, with 10 bases lying between them. Germline CDR1 SGHDT, CDR2 YYEEEE. The CDR3 sequence is CASSFGAGYEQYF. CDR3 in DNA: TGTGCCAGCAGCTTTGGGGCGGGGTACGAGCAGTACTTC.

This chain uses TRBV2 with TRBJ1-5; 9 bases match TRBD1. V trimming: 7 bases; J trimming: 10 bases; junction bases outside the gene matches: 14. The germline gives CDR1 SNHLY, CDR2 FYNNEI. The CDR3 spans 15 residues. CDR3 sequence: CASNLMTGGPFPQHF. The CDR3 region has the DNA TGTGCCAGCAACTTAATGACAGGGGGACCTTTTCCCCAGCATTTT.